The 28 T cell receptor beta chains reported below all come from one sample, sequenced in a study of identical twins. TCRdb used MiXCR to reprocess the 5' RACE reads, holding one entry per CDR3 protein. The sample contains under 300,000 distinct CDR3 sequences, about 8.9% of which appear only once. These sequences were also reported in another study, on yellow fever vaccine responses in identical twins.

The sequenced sample consisted of CD8+ T cells sorted from blood. Receptor source: a young woman in good health.

This clonotype was observed at least ten times. The chain recombines TRBV20-1 with TRBJ1-1, with a weak D call TRBD1 (6 bases). Germline values: CDR1 DFQATT, CDR2 SNEGSKA (reference sequence). The V gene lost 3 bases and the J gene lost 5 bases, with 16 bases spanning the gap. The CDR3 loop spans 14 amino acids. The CDR3 DNA follows: TGCAGTGCTAGGCATCCGGGGGCGGAAACTGAAGCTTTCTTT. It codes for CSARHPGAETEAFF.

This rearrangement joins TRBV20-1 to TRBJ1-4; 7 bases are a match to TRBD1. The length of the CDR3 is 13 residues. Trimming took 5 bases from V and 1 from J; bases not matched to a gene: 1. Germline V gene sequence: CDR1 DFQATT, CDR2 SNEGSKA (reference sequence). This chain's CDR3 is CSAGTETNEKLFF. CDR3 nucleotide sequence: TGCAGTGCTGGGACAGAAACTAATGAAAAACTGTTTTTT.

This clonotype has at least ten counts. The chain has TRBV10-3 and TRBJ2-3; D tentatively fits TRBD1 or TRBD2 (6 bases each). CDR1 and CDR2 from the germline V gene are ENHRY and SYGVKD. The CDR3 length is 14 residues. V was trimmed by 6 bases and J by 2 bases, leaving 12 bases between them. The CDR3 is CAISLPGATDTQYF. The CDR3, as DNA: TGTGCCATCAGCCTCCCGGGGGCCACAGATACGCAGTATTTT.

This clonotype was counted at least ten times. J is TRBJ2-3 and V is TRBV24-1; 9 bases agree with TRBD1. The CDR3 length is 17 residues. From germline, CDR1 is KGHDR and CDR2 SFDVKD. Germline trimming cut 3 bases from V and 3 bases from J; bases unmatched to any gene: 9. The CDR3: CATSDIRTGEGTDTQYF. The CDR3 coding sequence is TGTGCCACCAGTGATATAAGGACAGGGGAGGGGACAGATACGCAGTATTTT.

This clonotype was seen a handful of times. J is TRBJ2-5 and V is TRBV24-1; 9 bases line up with TRBD2. With V trimmed by 7 bases and J by 5 bases, 13 bases remained unmatched. The germline V gene encodes CDR1 KGHDR and CDR2 SFDVKD. The CDR3 totals 16 residues. In DNA form, the CDR3 reads TGTGCCACCAGCCCGCGGGGGGGGGAGGCCCCGGAGACCCAGTACTTC. This codes for CATSPRGGEAPETQYF.

The chain couples TRBV15 to TRBJ2-6; D is perhaps TRBD2 (6 bases). V lost 8 bases and J lost 2, with 13 bases in between. Germline lookup yields CDR1 LNHNV and CDR2 YYDKDF (reference sequence). The CDR3 length is 15 residues. The CDR3 bases are TGTGCCACCGTTCGGGAGTTGGCTGGGGCCAACGTCCTGACTTTC. It codes for CATVRELAGANVLTF.

This rearrangement joins TRBV19 to TRBJ2-7, with TRBD2 as a possible D gene (6 bases). V shed 8 bases and J shed 6 bases, with 20 bases lying between them. CDR1 and CDR2 (germline): LNHDA, SQIVND (reference sequence). The CDR3 runs 14 residues. The CDR3 DNA is TGTGCCAGTGGGGAGGACTTCTCCGCCGGCGAGCAGTACTTC. It yields the protein CASGEDFSAGEQYF.

This rearrangement joins TRBV20-1 to TRBJ1-2; 7 bases match TRBD1. V dropped 2 bases and J dropped 7; count of bases not matched to a gene: 4. Germline loops: CDR1 DFQATT, CDR2 SNEGSKA (reference sequence). The CDR3 sequence is 12 residues long. The DNA for the CDR3 is TGCAGTGCTAGACATTCAGGGGGTGGCTACACCTTC. This codes for CSARHSGGGYTF.

The gene calls are TRBV4-3 and TRBJ2-7, with D perhaps TRBD2 (6 bases). The CDR3 consists of 13 residues. Trimming removed 1 base from V and 6 bases from J, with 10 bases in between. Germline values: CDR1 LGHNA, CDR2 YSLEER. CDR3 nucleotides: TGCGCCAGCAGCCAAGTTCGGGGGACCGAGCAGTACTTC. Translating gives CASSQVRGTEQYF.

There are many counts of this clonotype. The CDR3 DNA is TGTGCCAGCAGCTTAGGACAGCACACCGGGGAGCTGTTTTTT. It encodes CASSLGQHTGELFF. This chain connects TRBV7-3 to TRBJ2-2, with a tentative D call TRBD1 (6 bases). Trimming left V 2 bases short and J 3 bases short, with 7 bases between. Germline V lookup: CDR1 SGHTA, CDR2 FQGTGA. The CDR3 is 14 amino acids.

At least ten counts were recorded for this clonotype. This chain uses TRBV29-1 with TRBJ2-3; tentative D call: TRBD2 (7 bases). The V gene lost 3 bases and the J gene lost 3 bases, with 13 bases spanning the gap. The CDR3 consists of 14 residues. The germline V gene encodes CDR1 SQVTM and CDR2 ANQGSEA. The CDR3 DNA reads as TGCAGCGTTGAGGATGGGGGGGCAACAGATACGCAGTATTTT. Translated, it gives CSVEDGGATDTQYF.

This clonotype was detected ten times or more. This sequence joins TRBV21-1 and TRBJ2-2; the D call TRBD1 from the table was never checked on the DNA. TRBV21-1 is noted as a pseudogene. The CDR3 sequence is 14 residues long. In nucleotides, the CDR3 is TGTGCCAGCAGCAGGACAGCGAACACCGGGGAGCTGTTTTTT. Amino acid sequence: CASSRTANTGELFF.

There are a few counts of this clonotype. The chain employs TRBV11-1 and TRBJ2-5, with D possibly TRBD2 on 5 matching bases. This CDR3 comprises 18 residues. V was pared by 2 bases and J by 3 bases, with 22 bases between. Looked up from germline, CDR1 is SGHAT and CDR2 is FQDESV (reference sequence). The chain's CDR3 is CASSLSGFVRTQEETQYF. The CDR3 DNA sequence: TGTGCCAGCAGCTTATCGGGGTTTGTGAGGACCCAAGAAGAGACCCAGTACTTC.

Many counts were recorded for this clonotype. V is TRBV29-1 and J is TRBJ2-5; D assignment may be TRBD1 or TRBD2 (5 bases each). This CDR3 spans 12 amino acids. In germline, CDR1 is SQVTM, CDR2 ANQGSEA. V was pared by 7 bases and J by 13 bases, with 22 bases between. DNA of the CDR3: TGCAGCGATGCCCGCCGGGACCTTTTCCCGTACTTC. It codes for CSDARRDLFPYF. The variable domain in full, completed from reference TRBV29-1 and TRBJ2-5, reads SAVISQKPSRDICQRGTSLTIQCQVDSQVTMMFWYRQQPGQSLTLIATANQGSEATYESGFVIDKFPISRPNLTFSTLTVSNMSPEDSSIYLCSDARRDLFPYFGPGTRLLVL.

V and J are TRBV29-1 and TRBJ1-2; no clear D gene. V was pared by 3 bases and J by 8 bases, with 13 bases between. The CDR3 length is 12 residues. Looked up from germline, CDR1 is SQVTM and CDR2 is ANQGSEA. The CDR3 DNA is TGCAGCGTTGAGTTAGGGTTGGGAGGCTACACCTTC. Translated: CSVELGLGGYTF.

The CDR3 DNA reads TGCAGTGCCTGGGACAGGGGGATCAGCTACGAGCAGTACTTC. It encodes CSAWDRGISYEQYF. The chain recombines TRBV20-1 with TRBJ2-7; 11 nucleotides line up with TRBD1. CDR1 is DFQATT and CDR2 is SNEGSKA in the germline V gene (reference sequence). The CDR3 consists of 14 residues. Losses at the gene ends were 6 bases for V and 3 bases for J; bases not matched to a gene: 7.

This clonotype was found many times. The CDR3 DNA reads as TGCGCCAGCAGCCAAGATAGGGGAGCTGGAAACACCATATATTTT. This codes for CASSQDRGAGNTIYF. The chain employs TRBV4-3 and TRBJ1-3; TRBD1 is a possible D gene (5 bases). The CDR3 consists of 15 residues. Between the trimmed V and J ends, which lost 0 bases and 2 bases, there was a span of 8 bases. CDR1 is LGHNA, CDR2 YSLEER, per germline.

The chain uses TRBV7-8 and TRBJ2-7, with TRBD2 matching 8 bases. V shed 5 bases, J shed 6 bases, and the junction held 15 bases outside the gene matches. Looked up from germline, CDR1 is SGHVS and CDR2 is FQNEAQ. CDR3 size: 16 residues. The CDR3 nucleotides are TGTGCCAGCAGCCCAACCCGGGGGGGGGAGAGGCTCGAGCAGTACTTC. It yields the protein CASSPTRGGERLEQYF.

This clonotype has ten or more counts. The CDR3 coding sequence is TGTGCCAGCCTTCTAGAAGCCGGGAGATTAAGTGAGACCCAGTACTTC. Protein sequence: CASLLEAGRLSETQYF. The chain couples TRBV6-1 to TRBJ2-5; TRBD2 is a possible D gene (6 bases). Germline assignment: CDR1 MNHNS and CDR2 SASEGT. CDR3 length: 16 amino acids. The V gene lost 8 bases and the J gene lost 5 bases, with 24 bases spanning the gap.

The rearrangement uses TRBV7-9 and TRBJ2-7; 7 bases fit TRBD1. The CDR3 loop spans 14 amino acids. CDR1 SEHNR and CDR2 FQNEAQ come from the germline V gene (reference sequence). Trimming at V came to 7 bases and at J to 3 bases, leaving 9 bases not matched to a gene. The CDR3 region is CASNGQGENYEQYF. Written as DNA, the CDR3 is TGTGCCAGCAATGGTCAGGGGGAAAACTACGAGCAGTACTTC.

This clonotype was picked up many times. The chain has TRBV29-1 and TRBJ2-2; D assignment may be TRBD1 or TRBD2 (5 bases each). From germline, CDR1 is SQVTM and CDR2 ANQGSEA. V lost 6 bases and J lost 6, with 14 bases in between. The CDR3 is made up of 13 amino acids. CDR3 DNA sequence: TGCAGCGTCCTGGGACCCCCGGCCGGGGAGCTGTTTTTT. Amino acids: CSVLGPPAGELFF.

The chain recombines TRBV5-6 with TRBJ2-7; 12 bases fit TRBD1. Germline V lookup: CDR1 SGHDT, CDR2 YYEEEE. The CDR3 runs to 16 residues. Trimming cost V 2 bases and J 4 bases; bases outside gene matches: 7. CDR3 in DNA: TGTGCCAGCAGCTTCGGGACAGGGGGCATTACGTACGAGCAGTACTTC. This translates into CASSFGTGGITYEQYF.

This clonotype has ten or more counts. The rearrangement links TRBV4-1 to TRBJ2-7; the match to TRBD1 covers 7 bases. This CDR3 has 14 amino acids. V lost 0 bases to trimming and J lost 6 bases; unmatched junction nucleotides: 5. Germline V gene data show CDR1 as MGHRA and CDR2 as YSYEKL. In nucleotides, the CDR3 is TGCGCCAGCAGCCAAGAGTCCCAGGGGGTCGAGCAGTACTTC. It specifies CASSQESQGVEQYF.

This clonotype was counted many times. The J gene is TRBJ1-1, the V gene TRBV20-1, with 9 bases lining up with TRBD1. Trimming removed 1 base from V and 8 bases from J; junction bases left unmatched: 11. Germline CDR1 reads DFQATT; CDR2 reads SNEGSKA (reference sequence). The CDR3 runs 15 residues. The CDR3 loop is CSARVPGTGRLEAFF. As DNA, the CDR3 is TGCAGTGCTAGAGTACCCGGGACAGGGAGGTTAGAAGCTTTCTTT.

This sequence joins TRBV25-1 and TRBJ2-7; D possibly corresponds to TRBD1 (5 bases). The CDR3 has 15 amino acids. Per germline, CDR1 MGHDK and CDR2 SYGVNS. The V end lost 2 bases, the J end lost 0 bases, and 11 bases lay between the germline ends. The DNA for the CDR3 is TGTGCCAGCAGTGAAGAGCAGGGTAGCTCCTACGAGCAGTACTTC. This gives the protein CASSEEQGSSYEQYF.

Many counts were recorded for this clonotype. The rearrangement joins TRBV28 to TRBJ1-1; the D gene is possibly TRBD1 (6 bases). Deletions cut 2 bases from V and 8 bases from J, with 15 bases between. The CDR3 is 14 amino acids. Per the germline V gene, CDR1 is MDHEN and CDR2 is SYDVKM. Here the CDR3 DNA reads TGTGCCAGCAGTTTAACTGTCCAGGGGACGGAAGCTTTCTTT. Encoded protein: CASSLTVQGTEAFF.

This clonotype has ten or more counts. The chain combines TRBV3-1 with TRBJ2-5, with 10 bases lining up with TRBD2. J lost 2 bases, V lost 1 base, and 19 bases had no gene match. The length of the CDR3 is 21 residues. Looked up from germline, CDR1 is LGHDT and CDR2 is YNNKEL (reference sequence). CDR3 in amino acids: CASSQVGRGPELAGLQETQYF. The CDR3 bases are TGTGCCAGCAGCCAAGTTGGGAGGGGTCCCGAACTAGCGGGGCTACAAGAGACCCAGTACTTC.

Only a few counts were recorded for this clonotype. The chain uses TRBV7-9 and TRBJ2-3; 12 bases fit TRBD2. From germline, CDR1 is SEHNR and CDR2 FQNEAQ (reference sequence). This CDR3 is 15 amino acids long. J gave up 6 bases and V 4 bases, and 5 bases lay outside the gene matches. Written as DNA, the CDR3 is TGTGCCAGCAGCTCCTGGACTAGCGGGGACGATACGCAGTATTTT. Translating gives CASSSWTSGDDTQYF.